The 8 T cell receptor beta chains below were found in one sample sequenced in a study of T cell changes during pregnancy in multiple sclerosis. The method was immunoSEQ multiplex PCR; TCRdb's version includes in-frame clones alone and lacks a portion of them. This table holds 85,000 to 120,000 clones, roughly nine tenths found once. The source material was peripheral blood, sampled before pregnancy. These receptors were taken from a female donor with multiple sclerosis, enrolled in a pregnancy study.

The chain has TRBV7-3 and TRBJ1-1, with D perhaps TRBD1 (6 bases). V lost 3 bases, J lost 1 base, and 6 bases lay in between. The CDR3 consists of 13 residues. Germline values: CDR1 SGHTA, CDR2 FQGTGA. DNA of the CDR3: TGTGCCAGCAGCTTGACAGGGAACACTGAAGCTTTCTTT. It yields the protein CASSLTGNTEAFF.

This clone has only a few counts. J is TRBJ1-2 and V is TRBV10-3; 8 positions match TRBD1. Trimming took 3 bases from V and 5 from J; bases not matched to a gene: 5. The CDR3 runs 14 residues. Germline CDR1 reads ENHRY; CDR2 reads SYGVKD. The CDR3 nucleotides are TGTGCCATCAGTGAAGGACAGGGACCGTATGGCTACACCTTC. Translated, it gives CAISEGQGPYGYTF.

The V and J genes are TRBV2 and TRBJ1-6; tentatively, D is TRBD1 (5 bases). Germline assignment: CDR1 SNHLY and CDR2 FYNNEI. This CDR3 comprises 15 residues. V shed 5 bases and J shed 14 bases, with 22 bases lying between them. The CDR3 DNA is TGTGCCAGCAGTCCTGGGGGGACTGCGCCGAGGACCCTCCACTTT. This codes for CASSPGGTAPRTLHF.

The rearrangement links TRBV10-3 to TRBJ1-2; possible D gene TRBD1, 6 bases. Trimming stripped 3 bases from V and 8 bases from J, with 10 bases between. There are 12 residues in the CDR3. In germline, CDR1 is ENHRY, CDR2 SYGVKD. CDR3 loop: CAISDRGSGYTF. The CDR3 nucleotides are TGTGCCATCAGTGACAGGGGTTCGGGCTACACCTTC.

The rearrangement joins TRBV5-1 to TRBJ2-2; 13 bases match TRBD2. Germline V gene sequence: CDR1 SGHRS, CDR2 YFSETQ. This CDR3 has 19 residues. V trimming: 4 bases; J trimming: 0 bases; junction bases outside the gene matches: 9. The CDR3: CASSPWGTSGVANTGELFF. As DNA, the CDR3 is TGCGCCAGCAGCCCTTGGGGGACTAGCGGGGTGGCGAACACCGGGGAGCTGTTTTTT.

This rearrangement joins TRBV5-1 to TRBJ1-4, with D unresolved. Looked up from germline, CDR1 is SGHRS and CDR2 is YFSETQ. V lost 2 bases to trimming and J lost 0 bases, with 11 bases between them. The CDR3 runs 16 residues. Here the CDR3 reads CASSLYSFATNEKLFF. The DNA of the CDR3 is TGCGCCAGCAGCTTATACAGCTTTGCAACTAATGAAAAACTGTTTTTT.

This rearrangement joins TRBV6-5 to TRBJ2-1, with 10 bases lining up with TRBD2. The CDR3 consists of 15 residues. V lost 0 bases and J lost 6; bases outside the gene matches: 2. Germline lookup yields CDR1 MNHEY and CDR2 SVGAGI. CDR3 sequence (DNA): TGTGCCAGCAGTTACTCACAGCGGGGGGGCAATGAGCAGTTCTTC. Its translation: CASSYSQRGGNEQFF.

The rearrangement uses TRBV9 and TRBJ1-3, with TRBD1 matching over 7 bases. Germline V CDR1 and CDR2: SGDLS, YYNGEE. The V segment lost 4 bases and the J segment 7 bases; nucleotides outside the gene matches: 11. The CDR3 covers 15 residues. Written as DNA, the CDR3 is TGTGCCAGCAGCACTTGGACAGGCGTCGGGAACACCATATATTTT. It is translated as CASSTWTGVGNTIYF.